The clone carrying this T cell receptor beta chain came up once. The antigen remains unidentified. One end of the junction is discordant with germline, which a read error may explain. These data originate in a study of cytomegalovirus exposure and HLA in healthy donors. Study findings and constraints: As immune exposure information, only CMV serostatus was available. The authors enumerated over 150 TCR beta chains as linked to cytomegalovirus. Analyses of presence/absence relied on an assumption of roughly uniform sequencing depth across donors.

Germline CDR1 is SSHAT and CDR2 is FNYEAQ (reference sequence). This CDR3 has 16 residues. The study ran its PCR with 60 Vbeta and 13 Jbeta primers. TCRdb's copy holds only in-frame clones and misses some; the assay was immunoSEQ multiplex PCR. The sample records around 130,000 clones, around 80% being singletons. Each donor was nominally healthy when sampled (though unrecorded immune exposures were likely). Material: PBMCs. V usage is TRBV7-7 and J usage is TRBJ2-1, with 11 bases fitting TRBD2. This receptor was identified in a woman aged 18-29 years in good health and CMV-seropositive. Written as DNA, the CDR3 is TGTGCTAGCAGCTTCCGCATAGCGGGGGGGCCGGATGAGCAGTTCTTC. It codes for CASSFRIAGGPDEQFF.